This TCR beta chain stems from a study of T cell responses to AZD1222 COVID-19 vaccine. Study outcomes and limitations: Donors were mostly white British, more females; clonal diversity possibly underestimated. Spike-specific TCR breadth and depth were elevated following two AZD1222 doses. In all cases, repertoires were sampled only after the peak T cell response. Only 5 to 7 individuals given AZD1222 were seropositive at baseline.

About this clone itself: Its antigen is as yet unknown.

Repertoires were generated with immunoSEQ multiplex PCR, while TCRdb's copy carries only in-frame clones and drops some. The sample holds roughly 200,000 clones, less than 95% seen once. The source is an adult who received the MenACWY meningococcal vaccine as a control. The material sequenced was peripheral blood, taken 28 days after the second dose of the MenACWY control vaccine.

CDR3 in amino acids: CATNIGTGVGEQYF. In nucleotides, the CDR3 is TGTGCCACCAACATTGGGACAGGGGTGGGCGAGCAGTACTTC. This chain links TRBV2 with TRBJ2-7; the match to TRBD1 covers 10 bases. Unmatched junction bases numbered 12, after V lost 10 bases and J lost 6 bases. This CDR3 is 14 amino acids long. CDR1 is SNHLY, CDR2 FYNNEI, per germline.